These 16 T cell receptor beta chains share one sample of origin, sequenced in a study of identical twins. TCRdb passed the 5' RACE reads through MiXCR, listing each CDR3 protein once. The repertoire holds 270,000 or so distinct CDR3 sequences, roughly 8% seen once, with around 3% in the top ten. The same sample was also studied in work on yellow fever vaccine responses in identical twins.

The material sequenced was CD8+ T cells sorted from blood. The source is a woman between 18 and 30 years old in good health.

This clonotype was recorded a few times. The DNA for the CDR3 is TGTGCCAGCAGTTCTGTGGGACCGCCGTACAATGAGCAGTTCTTC. As protein: CASSSVGPPYNEQFF. The chain carries TRBV28 and TRBJ2-1; D is tentatively TRBD1 or TRBD2 (5 bases each). Germline CDR1 MDHEN, CDR2 SYDVKM. V lost 4 bases, J lost 4 bases, and 14 bases lay in between. This CDR3 is built from 15 residues.

Many counts were recorded for this clonotype. The CDR3 protein is CASSLGLGETYEQYF. Written as DNA, the CDR3 is TGTGCCAGCAGCTTAGGTTTGGGGGAAACCTACGAGCAGTACTTC. This rearrangement joins TRBV7-9 to TRBJ2-7; D possibly matches TRBD1 or TRBD2 (5 bases each). Germline CDR1 and CDR2: SEHNR and FQNEAQ (reference sequence). This CDR3 has 15 residues. The V end was cut by 1 base, the J end by 2 bases, with 12 bases between.

This clonotype has a count of ten or more. The chain has TRBV12-3 or TRBV12-4 and TRBJ2-3; possibly TRBD2 for D (6 bases). The CDR3 has 15 residues. V lost 4 bases and J 0 bases, leaving 11 bases between the germline ends. Here the CDR3 reads CASSWRDESTDTQYF. CDR3 DNA sequence: TGTGCCAGCAGTTGGCGGGATGAAAGCACAGATACGCAGTATTTT.

The V call is TRBV24-1, the J call TRBJ2-2; D gene uncertain. Deletions cut 5 bases from V and 7 bases from J, with 7 bases between. The germline V gene has CDR1 KGHDR and CDR2 SFDVKD. This CDR3 contains 12 residues. The CDR3 DNA sequence: TGTGCCACCAGTGGGGGTCACGGGGAGCTGTTTTTT. Its translation: CATSGGHGELFF.

The J gene is TRBJ2-1, the V gene TRBV7-9, with D possibly being TRBD2 (5 bases). The CDR3 extends over 13 amino acids. Germline CDR1 SEHNR, CDR2 FQNEAQ (reference sequence). Trimming stripped 3 bases from V and 6 bases from J, with 9 bases between. CDR3 nucleotides: TGTGCCAGCAGCTTCGCTAGCCCCAATGAGCAGTTCTTC. This sequence encodes CASSFASPNEQFF.

This clonotype was seen repeatedly, ten times or more. The gene calls are TRBV7-2 and TRBJ1-6; D possibly corresponds to TRBD1 (6 bases). Looked up from germline, CDR1 is SGHTA and CDR2 is FQGNSA. The CDR3 is 14 residues long. V was shortened by 5 bases and J by 11 bases, with 16 bases between the two germline ends. The CDR3 spells CASSGGGGSAPLHF. In nucleotides, the CDR3 is TGTGCCAGCAGCGGAGGGGGGGGCTCGGCACCCCTCCACTTT. The entire variable domain, with the rest obtained from reference TRBV7-2 and TRBJ1-6, is as follows: GAGVSQSPSNKVTEKGKDVELRCDPISGHTALYWYRQSLGQGLEFLIYFQGNSAPDKSGLPSDRFSAERTGGSVSTLTIQRTQQEDSAVYLCASSGGGGSAPLHFGNGTRLTVT.

The J gene is TRBJ2-1, the V gene TRBV10-2; 8 positions agree with TRBD2. Germline V gene lookup returns CDR1 WSHSY and CDR2 SAAADI. This CDR3 contains 17 residues. V dropped 4 bases and J dropped 4; count of bases not matched to a gene: 12. The CDR3 DNA reads as TGCGCCAGCAGTGCGATGATACTAGCGGAATCTTACAATGAGCAGTTCTTC. It specifies CASSAMILAESYNEQFF.

This clonotype has ten or more counts. The rearrangement links TRBV10-2 to TRBJ2-5, with 7 nucleotides matching TRBD2. V was clipped by 1 base and J by 4 bases; unmatched bases: 3. The CDR3 runs to 14 residues. Germline values: CDR1 WSHSY, CDR2 SAAADI. CDR3 sequence: CASSELTGGETQYF. As DNA, the CDR3 is TGCGCCAGCAGTGAGTTAACGGGGGGAGAGACCCAGTACTTC.

This clonotype has a handful of counts. The chain combines TRBV2 with TRBJ2-1; a possible D gene is TRBD2 (5 bases). Germline loops: CDR1 SNHLY, CDR2 FYNNEI. The CDR3 covers 15 residues. V was shortened by 6 bases and J by 3 bases, with 15 bases between the two germline ends. CDR3 region: CASRSLGGDYNEQFF. CDR3 in DNA: TGTGCCAGCAGATCACTCGGAGGTGACTACAATGAGCAGTTCTTC.

The CDR3 nucleotides read TGTGCCCATGGGCCAGGGGCCTACGAGCAGTACTTC. This encodes CAHGPGAYEQYF. The V call is TRBV30, the J call TRBJ2-7, with D perhaps matching TRBD1 (6 bases). The V and J ends lost 8 bases and 2 bases respectively, with 13 bases between them. The length of the CDR3 is 12 residues. CDR1 and CDR2 (germline): GTSNPN, SVGIG (reference sequence).

This clonotype was observed a handful of times. J is TRBJ2-7 and V is TRBV7-9, with 7 positions matching TRBD1. From germline, CDR1 is SEHNR and CDR2 FQNEAQ (reference sequence). V gave up 5 bases and J gave up 0 bases; unmatched junction bases: 10. This CDR3 has 16 amino acids. The CDR3 is CASSPPSGQNSYEQYF. The DNA of the CDR3 is TGTGCCAGCAGCCCGCCCTCGGGACAGAACTCCTACGAGCAGTACTTC.

This clonotype was recorded a few times. J is TRBJ1-2 and V is TRBV5-1, with a tentative D call TRBD1 (6 bases). V shed 3 bases and J shed 0 bases, with 15 bases lying between them. There are 16 residues in the CDR3. Germline CDR1 is SGHRS and CDR2 is YFSETQ. The DNA for the CDR3 is TGCGCCAGCAGCTCTGAGGACAGATTTGCTAACTATGGCTACACCTTC. Residues: CASSSEDRFANYGYTF.

This clonotype was detected many times. This chain uses TRBV29-1 with TRBJ2-5, with D perhaps TRBD1 or TRBD2 (6 bases each). Germline V gene sequence: CDR1 SQVTM, CDR2 ANQGSEA. The V end lost 8 bases, the J end lost 5 bases, and 12 bases lay between the germline ends. The CDR3 loop spans 11 amino acids. The CDR3 DNA reads TGCAGCTTTCAGGGGAGGGAGACCCAGTACTTC. Its protein product is CSFQGRETQYF.

Ten or more counts support this clonotype. The chain employs TRBV4-3 and TRBJ2-1; D is perhaps TRBD2 (5 bases). Looked up from germline, CDR1 is LGHNA and CDR2 is YSLEER. Trimming removed 2 bases from V and 6 bases from J, with 20 bases in between. CDR3 size: 17 residues. The DNA of the CDR3 is TGCGCCAGCAGCCAAAGTATCACTAGAAAGCCGACCAATGAGCAGTTCTTC. Its protein product is CASSQSITRKPTNEQFF.

This clonotype was seen many times. The genes are TRBV11-3 and TRBJ2-1; possible D gene TRBD1, 7 bases. The CDR3 length is 13 residues. CDR1 is SGHNT and CDR2 is YENEEA in the germline V gene. V lost 5 bases, J lost 12 bases, and 17 bases lay in between. This chain's CDR3 is CASSDRVSGLQFF. In DNA, the CDR3 is TGTGCCAGCAGCGACAGGGTTAGCGGATTGCAGTTCTTC.

This clonotype appeared a few times. The chain links TRBV2 to TRBJ2-5; TRBD2 aligns across 11 bases. The trim removed 5 bases at V and 0 bases at J, leaving 11 bases unmatched. CDR1 SNHLY and CDR2 FYNNEI come from the germline V gene. This CDR3 has 18 residues. CDR3 sequence (DNA): TGTGCCAGCAGTCTAGTCCCGGGACTAGCGGAGTACCAAGAGACCCAGTACTTC. It is translated as CASSLVPGLAEYQETQYF.